A single TCR beta chain is shown here with its context. This clonotype was counted between two and nine times. Its antigen is currently not known. No per-base quality is available; no much larger clone lies one base away. The data are from a study of T cell repertoires in cytomegalovirus infection (dated by TCRdb to the late 2010s). Regarding the research as a whole: Donor HLA type was relevant to the analysis, as public TCR beta signatures indicated carriage of CMV infection together with the matching HLA type. General findings and caveats noted by the study authors: In both this cohort and an independent cohort of some 380 donors, the cumulative frequency of public TCR beta family members distinguished carriers of CMV infection plus the relevant HLA type. The ex vivo response was dominated by HLA-C-restricted CMV-specific TCR beta clonotypes, which also provided the single most frequent clonotype in two of eight donors.

The sample was run on an Illumina HiSeq 1500. TCRdb applied fastp at Q25 and MiXCR to the public reads, then kept only in-frame beta chains. Each CDR3 protein appears once, grouped with its most common genes and DNA. Recorded for this sample are fewer than 300,000 distinct CDR3 sequences; roughly 23% of them occurred a single time. The top ten hold over 11% of the sample. According to the germline V gene (reference sequence), CDR1 reads DFQATT and CDR2 reads SNEGSKA. From its cysteine to its phenylalanine, the CDR3 spans 15 amino acids. The DNA shown is the 45-base CDR3, in frame from base 1. The germline ends are 16 bases apart after V is trimmed by 0 bases and J by 7 bases.

The chain is assembled from TRBV20-1 and TRBJ2-1, with TRBD2 tentatively as D gene (5 bases match). Sample: PBMCs. This receptor was identified in a human donor in good health (CMV status not recorded). Some clones in this sample may be carry-over from other donors' samples. The encoded CDR3 is CSARDAIGAANEQFF. In nucleotides, the sequence is TGCAGTGCTAGAGATGCTATAGGAGCGGCGAATGAGCAGTTCTTC.